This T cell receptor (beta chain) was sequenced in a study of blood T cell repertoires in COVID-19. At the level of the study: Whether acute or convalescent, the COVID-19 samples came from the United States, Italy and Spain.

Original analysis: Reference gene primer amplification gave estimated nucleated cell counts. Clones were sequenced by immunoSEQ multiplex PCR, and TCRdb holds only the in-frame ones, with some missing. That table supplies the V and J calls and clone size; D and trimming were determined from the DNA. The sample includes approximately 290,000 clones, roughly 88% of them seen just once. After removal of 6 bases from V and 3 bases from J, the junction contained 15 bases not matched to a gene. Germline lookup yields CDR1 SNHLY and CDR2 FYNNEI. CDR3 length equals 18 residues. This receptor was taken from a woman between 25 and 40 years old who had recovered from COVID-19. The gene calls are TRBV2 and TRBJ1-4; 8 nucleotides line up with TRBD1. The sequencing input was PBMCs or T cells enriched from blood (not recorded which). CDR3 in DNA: TGTGCCAGCAGGGGCCGACAGGGGATCGATGGGGCTAATGAAAAACTGTTTTTT. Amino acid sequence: CASRGRQGIDGANEKLFF.